This is a list of T cell receptor beta chains from one sample in a study of cytomegalovirus exposure and HLA in healthy donors. Some clones are missing from TCRdb's copy, which holds only in-frame ones; the method was immunoSEQ multiplex PCR. The top ten hold about 1.9% of the sample, which has about 170,000 clones, about 81% seen once. The sequenced sample was PBMCs. These receptors were obtained from a woman aged 18-29 years in good health and CMV-seronegative. Each CDR3 is given with its conserved first and last residue. D genes are given only for firm matches. The size of a clone is reported for some rows only, either as once, few or many, or as a class for expanded clones.

abundance | j_gene | d_gene | v_gene | CDR3nt | CDR3aa
NA | TRBJ1-2 | TRBD1 | TRBV5-4 | TGTGCCAGCAGCCCCGGACAGGGAATAAACTATGGCTACACCTTC | CASSPGQGINYGYTF
NA | TRBJ2-2 | TRBD1 | TRBV5-3 | TGTGCCAGAAGCCCTCAGCCAGGGACAGGGGGCAGCACCGGGGAGCTGTTTTTT | CARSPQPGTGGSTGELFF
few | TRBJ1-1 | TRBD1 | TRBV7-8 | TGTGCCAGCAGCTTAGGACAGGGGTCCACTGAAGCTTTCTTT | CASSLGQGSTEAFF
NA | TRBJ2-5 | NA | TRBV6-6 | TGTGCCAGCACGCAGGGTTACCAAGAGACCCAGTACTTC | CASTQGYQETQYF
NA | TRBJ1-5 | NA | TRBV15 | TGTGCCACCAGCAGAACCCTTCTTTTAAGCCAGCCCCAGCATTTT | CATSRTLLLSQPQHF
NA | TRBJ2-2 | TRBD2 | TRBV4-2 | TGTGCCAGCAGCCTGGAGGCTAGCGGGGGGAACACCGGGGAGCTGTTTTTT | CASSLEASGGNTGELFF
NA | TRBJ1-2 | NA | TRBV2 | TGTGCCAGCAGTGGCAAGAGATCTCAACTCTATGGCTACACCTTC | CASSGKRSQLYGYTF
NA | TRBJ2-7 | TRBD1 | TRBV6-1 | TGTGCCAGCACCGAGGACAGGGGCTACTCCTACGAGCAGTACTTC | CASTEDRGYSYEQYF
few | TRBJ2-3 | TRBD2 | TRBV4-1 | TGCGCCAGCAGCCCCCAACTAGCGGGGAGCACAGATACGCAGTATTTT | CASSPQLAGSTDTQYF
once | TRBJ1-4 | NA | TRBV6-5 | TGTGCCACCTACCCTGGGGGCGGCGGTGAAAAACTGTTTTTT | CATYPGGGGEKLFF
once | TRBJ2-5 | NA | TRBV29-1 | TGCAGCGGGAGGATGTGGACAGCCCAAGAGACCCAGTACTTC | CSGRMWTAQETQYF
NA | TRBJ1-2 | NA | TRBV5-1 | TGCGCCAGCAGCTTGGAAAGGGGAGGCGGCTACACCTTC | CASSLERGGGYTF
NA | TRBJ2-2 | TRBD2 | TRBV7-9 | TGTGCCAGCAGCCCAACTAGGACTAGCGGGAGTTATACCGGGGAGCTGTTTTTT | CASSPTRTSGSYTGELFF
NA | TRBJ1-2 | NA | TRBV19 | TGTGCCAGTAGTAACAGGAATTTGGGCAGCTATGGCTACACCTTC | CASSNRNLGSYGYTF
NA | TRBJ1-1 | TRBD1 | TRBV9 | TGTGCCAGCAGCGGACAGGGGGTGAACACTGAAGCTTTCTTT | CASSGQGVNTEAFF
NA | TRBJ1-2 | NA | TRBV6-6 | TGTGCCAGCAGCCTCGACAGTGCCTCTGAAGGCTACACCTTC | CASSLDSASEGYTF
NA | TRBJ1-5 | NA | TRBV2 | TGTGCCAGCAGTGAAAACACAGGATTCAATCAGCCCCAGCATTTT | CASSENTGFNQPQHF
few | TRBJ1-1 | TRBD1 | TRBV7-9 | TGTTCCAGCAGCTTAGTCACATCCCGGGACAGGGGGCAAGTTGAAGCTTTCTTT | CSSSLVTSRDRGQVEAFF
NA | TRBJ2-7 | TRBD1 | TRBV6-1 | TGTGCCAGCACTAGGACAGGGCAGAACGAGCAGTACTTC | CASTRTGQNEQYF
NA | TRBJ2-6 | TRBD1 | TRBV11-2 | TGTGCCAGCAGCCGAGACAGGGCCGGGGCCAACGTCCTGACTTTC | CASSRDRAGANVLTF
few | TRBJ1-1 | TRBD1 | TRBV5-1 | TGCGCCAGCAGCTTGTTGGGACAGCAGAACACTGAAGCTTTCTTT | CASSLLGQQNTEAFF
few | TRBJ1-5 | TRBD1 | TRBV6-1 | TGTGCCAGCAGATTCTCAGGGGGGTACAATCAGCCCCAGCATTTT | CASRFSGGYNQPQHF
NA | TRBJ1-5 | NA | TRBV10-3 | TGTGCCATCAGTGACAGGGAAAATAGCAATCAGCCCCAGCATTTT | CAISDRENSNQPQHF
NA | TRBJ1-1 | NA | TRBV7-9 | TGTGCCAGCAGCTTTGGGCCGACCAGGGCTTTTACTGAAGCTTTCTTT | CASSFGPTRAFTEAFF
few | TRBJ1-1 | NA | TRBV6-1 | TGTGCCAGCAGTGAATCCAGGACGGGAAACACTGAAGCTTTCTTT | CASSESRTGNTEAFF
NA | TRBJ2-7 | NA | TRBV9 | TGTGCCAGCAGCGTGGCGGGGACTGGGTCCTACGAGCAGTACTTC | CASSVAGTGSYEQYF
NA | TRBJ2-1 | NA | TRBV4-2 | TGTGCCAGCAGCCAAGTCGCCAAACGTCGGAATGAGCAGTTCTTC | CASSQVAKRRNEQFF
NA | TRBJ2-7 | NA | TRBV5-5 | TGTGCCAGCAGCCCGGGAACCTACGAGCAGTACTTC | CASSPGTYEQYF
NA | TRBJ1-2 | NA | TRBV18 | TGTGCCAGCTCACCGGACAGTCTTCGGGGCTACACCTTC | CASSPDSLRGYTF
NA | TRBJ1-1 | NA | TRBV11-2 | TGTGCCAGCAGCTTAGATAGGCGGACAGTTAACACTGAAGCTTTCTTT | CASSLDRRTVNTEAFF
few | TRBJ1-5 | NA | TRBV28 | TGTGCCAGCAGTTTATACTATCAGCCCCAGCATTTT | CASSLYYQPQHF
NA | TRBJ1-2 | TRBD1 | TRBV4-1 | TGCGCCAGCAGCCAACCCACGCGGAGGCGGACAGGGGCGGAGGGTGGCTACACCTTC | CASSQPTRRRTGAEGGYTF
NA | TRBJ2-7 | TRBD2 | TRBV5-1 | TGCGCCAGCAGGGCGGGGGGCAGCTCCTACGAGCAGTACTTC | CASRAGGSSYEQYF
NA | TRBJ2-7 | NA | TRBV5-4 | TGTGCCAGCAGCTTCGACAGCTTCTACGAGCAGTACTTC | CASSFDSFYEQYF
NA | TRBJ1-1 | NA | TRBV28 | TGTGCCAGCGGCGTCTTCCTGCAGGGGACTGAAGCTTTCTTT | CASGVFLQGTEAFF
NA | TRBJ2-7 | TRBD1 | TRBV4-1 | TGCGCCAGCAGCCAAGATCCAGGGGGTAGCTACGAGCAGTACTTC | CASSQDPGGSYEQYF
NA | TRBJ2-3 | NA | TRBV11-2 | TGTGCCAGCAGCCCGCTAGCCCGGACGCAGTATTTT | CASSPLARTQYF
NA | TRBJ2-1 | TRBD1 | TRBV7-8 | TGTGCCAGCAGCTCGCACAGGGGAGTCCCCTCCTACAATGAGCAGTTCTTC | CASSSHRGVPSYNEQFF
few | TRBJ1-4 | NA | TRBV30 | TGTGCCTGGAGTGTACACTTGTTCGGGGTGAATGAAAAACTGTTTTTT | CAWSVHLFGVNEKLFF
once | TRBJ1-2 | TRBD1 | TRBV11-2 | TGTGCCAGCAGCTTAAACAGGGGAGATGGCTACACCTTC | CASSLNRGDGYTF
once | TRBJ1-1 | TRBD1 | TRBV9 | TGTGCCAGCAGCGTAGATTCTAGGACAGGGGAAGCTTTCTTT | CASSVDSRTGEAFF
NA | TRBJ2-7 | TRBD2 | TRBV9 | TGTGCCAGCAGCGTAGGAGGGACTAGCGTGTACGAGCAGTACTTC | CASSVGGTSVYEQYF
NA | TRBJ1-3 | NA | TRBV19 | TGTGCCAGCACCCCCGGGTTCTCGGCCTCTGGAAACACCATATATTTT | CASTPGFSASGNTIYF
NA | TRBJ2-1 | TRBD1 | TRBV4-1 | TGCGCCAGCAGCCGTTTACAGGGGGTATCCTCCTACAATGAGCAGTTCTTC | CASSRLQGVSSYNEQFF
NA | TRBJ2-2 | TRBD2 | TRBV25-1 | TGTGCCAGCAGTGAATATAGTAGCGGGAGTGTTGTCGGGGAGCTGTTTTTT | CASSEYSSGSVVGELFF
NA | TRBJ2-5 | NA | TRBV5-1 | TGCGCCAGCAGCCTGCAGTACCAAGAGACCCAGTACTTC | CASSLQYQETQYF
NA | TRBJ1-1 | NA | TRBV19 | TGTGCCAGTACCCCAGAGGGAGGGAGTACTGAAGCTTTCTTT | CASTPEGGSTEAFF
NA | TRBJ1-4 | TRBD1 | TRBV5-5 | TGTGCCAGCAGCTTGATAGGGGGCGATGAAAAACTGTTTTTT | CASSLIGGDEKLFF
few | TRBJ2-7 | TRBD2 | TRBV29-1 | TGCAGCGTTGAGGGAATAGCGGGAGTTTCATCCGACGAGCAGTACTTC | CSVEGIAGVSSDEQYF
NA | TRBJ2-1 | NA | TRBV9 | TGTGCCAGCAGCCTAGACATATCCAATGAGCAGTTCTTC | CASSLDISNEQFF
NA | TRBJ2-4 | NA | TRBV30 | TGTGCCTGGGGCAGATTAAACATTCAGTACTTC | CAWGRLNIQYF
NA | TRBJ2-7 | TRBD2 | TRBV7-2 | TGTGCCAGCAGCTTATCGGCGGGAGAGGGCTACGAGCAGTACTTC | CASSLSAGEGYEQYF